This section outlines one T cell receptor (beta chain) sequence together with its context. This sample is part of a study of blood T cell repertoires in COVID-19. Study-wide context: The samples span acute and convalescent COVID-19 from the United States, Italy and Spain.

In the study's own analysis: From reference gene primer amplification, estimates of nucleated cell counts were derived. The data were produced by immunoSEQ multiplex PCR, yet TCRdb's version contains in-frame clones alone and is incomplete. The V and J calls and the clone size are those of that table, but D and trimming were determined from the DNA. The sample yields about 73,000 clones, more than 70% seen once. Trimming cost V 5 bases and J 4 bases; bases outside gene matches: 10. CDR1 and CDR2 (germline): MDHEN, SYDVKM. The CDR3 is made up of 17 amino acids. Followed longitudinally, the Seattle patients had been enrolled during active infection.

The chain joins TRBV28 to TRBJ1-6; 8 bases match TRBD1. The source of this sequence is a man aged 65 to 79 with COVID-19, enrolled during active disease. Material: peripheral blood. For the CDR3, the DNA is TGTGCCAGCAGTACAGGACAGGGAGGCTTTTATAATTCACCCCTCCACTTT. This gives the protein CASSTGQGGFYNSPLHF.